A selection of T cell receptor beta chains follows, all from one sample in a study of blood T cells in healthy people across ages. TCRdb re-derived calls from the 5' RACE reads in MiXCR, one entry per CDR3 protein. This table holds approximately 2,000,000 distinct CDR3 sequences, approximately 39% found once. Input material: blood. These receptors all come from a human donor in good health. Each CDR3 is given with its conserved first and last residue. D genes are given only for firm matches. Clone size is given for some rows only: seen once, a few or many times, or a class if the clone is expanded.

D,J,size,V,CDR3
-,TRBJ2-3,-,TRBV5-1,CASSLGARWDTDTQYF
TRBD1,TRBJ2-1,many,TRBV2,CASSPSRGFYNEQFF
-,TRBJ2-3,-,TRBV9,CASSVEGFPTDTQYF
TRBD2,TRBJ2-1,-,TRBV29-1,CSVERGGEYNEQFF
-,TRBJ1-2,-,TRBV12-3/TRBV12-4,CASSPSTFIYGYTF
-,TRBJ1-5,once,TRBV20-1,CSAIDLGPGSNQPQHF
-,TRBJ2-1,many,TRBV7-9,CASSLGREQFF
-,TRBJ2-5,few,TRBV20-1,CSARGPQETQYF
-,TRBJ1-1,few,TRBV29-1,CSVVRVMNTEAFF
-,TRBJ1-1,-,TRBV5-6,CASSRDRRGGAFF
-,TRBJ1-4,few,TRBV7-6,CASSPLGIEKLFF
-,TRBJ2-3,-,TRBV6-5,CASSYRRGDTDTQYF
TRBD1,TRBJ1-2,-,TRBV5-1,CASSPRTGNGHTF
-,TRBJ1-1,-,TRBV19,CASSIRGEDTEAFF
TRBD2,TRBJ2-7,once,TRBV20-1,CSARMGLSLYEQYF
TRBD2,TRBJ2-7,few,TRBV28,CASSWTSVTSSYEQYF
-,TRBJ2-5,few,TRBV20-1,CSQLTGADFGETQYF
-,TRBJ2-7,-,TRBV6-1,CASSAGRNYEQYF
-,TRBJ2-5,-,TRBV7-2,CASSLESAQETQYF
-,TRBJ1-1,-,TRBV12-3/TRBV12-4,CASSAGFRVAFF
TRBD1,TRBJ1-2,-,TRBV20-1,CPYLTGGWYGYTF
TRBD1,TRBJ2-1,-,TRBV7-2,CASSRPGQGREEQFF
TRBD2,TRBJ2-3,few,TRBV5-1,CASSLAPLAGVGDTQYF
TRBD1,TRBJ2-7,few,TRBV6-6,CASSSQDRAGEQYF
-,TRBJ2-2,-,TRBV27,CASSFWAGKGTGELFF
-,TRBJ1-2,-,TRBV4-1,CASSQDLGRDYGYTF
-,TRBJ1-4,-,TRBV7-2,CASSSFPRGRNEKLFF